This is a list of T cell receptor beta chains from one sample in a study of T cells in Graves' hyperthyroidism and ophthalmopathy. TCRdb processed the multiplex PCR reads anew with MiXCR; each CDR3 protein has one entry. The data contain a few hundred thousand distinct CDR3 sequences, just under 25% of them singletons. The sequencing sample was made of blood. These receptors originate from a man aged 50 to 60 with Graves' hyperthyroidism. The CDR3 runs from the conserved cysteine through the conserved F or W. A D gene is named only where the DNA matches it firmly. A row's size may be missing; if present it is once, few, many or a size class.

CDR3nt: TGCAGTGCTCGACCTCGGGAAGGTCCCGGGGAGCTGTTTTTT
CDR3aa: CSARPREGPGELFF
v_gene: TRBV20-1
len: 14
j_gene: TRBJ2-2
d_gene: -
abundance: -

CDR3nt: TGTGCCAGCACTATTCCAGGGGAAGGCACTGAAGCTTTCTTT
CDR3aa: CASTIPGEGTEAFF
v_gene: TRBV6-1
len: 14
j_gene: TRBJ1-1
d_gene: -
abundance: -

CDR3nt: TGCGCCAGCAGAAGGGACGATGAAGCTTTCTTT
CDR3aa: CASRRDDEAFF
v_gene: TRBV5-1
len: 11
j_gene: TRBJ1-1
d_gene: -
abundance: -

CDR3nt: TGTGCCAGCAGCCCCATCCGGGGGATCCTTCGCTCTGGGGCCAACGTCCTGACTTTC
CDR3aa: CASSPIRGILRSGANVLTF
v_gene: TRBV7-2
len: 19
j_gene: TRBJ2-6
d_gene: -
abundance: once

CDR3nt: TGCAGTGCTACCTCGACAGGGGATCAGCCCCAGCATTTT
CDR3aa: CSATSTGDQPQHF
v_gene: TRBV20-1
len: 13
j_gene: TRBJ1-5
d_gene: TRBD1
abundance: -

CDR3nt: TGCAGTGCCCCTGGACGGGCCTCCTACGAGCAGTACTTC
CDR3aa: CSAPGRASYEQYF
v_gene: TRBV20-1
len: 13
j_gene: TRBJ2-7
d_gene: -
abundance: few

CDR3nt: TGTGCCAGCCGCCGGAAGCGGACCGGTAATGAGCAGTTCTTC
CDR3aa: CASRRKRTGNEQFF
v_gene: TRBV11-3
len: 14
j_gene: TRBJ2-1
d_gene: -
abundance: -

CDR3nt: TGCAGTGCTAGATTAACAAATGAAGAGACCCAGTACTTC
CDR3aa: CSARLTNEETQYF
v_gene: TRBV20-1
len: 13
j_gene: TRBJ2-5
d_gene: -
abundance: few

CDR3nt: TGCGCCAGCAGCTTGGTTGGACTAGCTTATGAGCAGTTCTTC
CDR3aa: CASSLVGLAYEQFF
v_gene: TRBV5-1
len: 14
j_gene: TRBJ2-1
d_gene: TRBD2
abundance: many

CDR3nt: TGTGCCAGCAGCTTTCCCAATCCCAATGAGCAGTTCTTC
CDR3aa: CASSFPNPNEQFF
v_gene: TRBV5-6
len: 13
j_gene: TRBJ2-1
d_gene: -
abundance: -

CDR3nt: TGTGCCAGCAGCTTGGCAAGCGAGACCCAGTACTTC
CDR3aa: CASSLASETQYF
v_gene: TRBV7-9
len: 12
j_gene: TRBJ2-5
d_gene: -
abundance: many

CDR3nt: TGTGCCAGCAGCCAGGGGCCTATGCAGTTCTTC
CDR3aa: CASSQGPMQFF
v_gene: TRBV3-1
len: 11
j_gene: TRBJ2-1
d_gene: -
abundance: -

CDR3nt: TGTGCCAGTAGTATGGGTCTGGCTCCCTCCTACGAGCAGTACTTC
CDR3aa: CASSMGLAPSYEQYF
v_gene: TRBV19
len: 15
j_gene: TRBJ2-7
d_gene: -
abundance: -

CDR3nt: TGTGCCAGCAGCCTCAGACTAGCGGGAGGGGGGGAGGCCCAGTACTTC
CDR3aa: CASSLRLAGGGEAQYF
v_gene: TRBV6-1
len: 16
j_gene: TRBJ2-5
d_gene: TRBD2
abundance: -

CDR3nt: TGTGCCAGCAGTCACCCGGGACTAGTCCGCGAGCAGTACTTC
CDR3aa: CASSHPGLVREQYF
v_gene: TRBV24-1
len: 14
j_gene: TRBJ2-7
d_gene: TRBD2
abundance: -

CDR3nt: TGCAGTGTTGTAAGGGCCTCCTACGAGCAGTACTTC
CDR3aa: CSVVRASYEQYF
v_gene: TRBV20-1
len: 12
j_gene: TRBJ2-7
d_gene: -
abundance: few

CDR3nt: TGTGCCAGTAGTATAGATCTTGGGGCAGGGCACTATGGCTACACCTTC
CDR3aa: CASSIDLGAGHYGYTF
v_gene: TRBV19
len: 16
j_gene: TRBJ1-2
d_gene: -
abundance: -

CDR3nt: TGTGCCAGCAGTTCGTTCGATCGATGGGATCAGCCCCAGCATTTT
CDR3aa: CASSSFDRWDQPQHF
v_gene: TRBV27
len: 15
j_gene: TRBJ1-5
d_gene: -
abundance: few

CDR3nt: TGTGCCAGCAGCATGTGGCAAGAGACCCAGTACTTC
CDR3aa: CASSMWQETQYF
v_gene: TRBV7-6
len: 12
j_gene: TRBJ2-5
d_gene: -
abundance: few

CDR3nt: TGTGCCAGCAACATCCCTAATACGAATGAGCAGTTCTTC
CDR3aa: CASNIPNTNEQFF
v_gene: TRBV28
len: 13
j_gene: TRBJ2-1
d_gene: -
abundance: -

CDR3nt: TGCGCCAGCAGCTTGGCTTTGGTGAGACTCTCGGGATACGATGAGCAGTTCTTC
CDR3aa: CASSLALVRLSGYDEQFF
v_gene: TRBV5-1
len: 18
j_gene: TRBJ2-1
d_gene: -
abundance: -

CDR3nt: TGTGCCAGCAGCACGACAGGGGAGGGGAATCAGCCCCAGCATTTT
CDR3aa: CASSTTGEGNQPQHF
v_gene: TRBV12-3/TRBV12-4
len: 15
j_gene: TRBJ1-5
d_gene: TRBD1
abundance: -

CDR3nt: TGTGCCAGCAGCCCAAGTTACTCCACCCCCCGGGGGTTTGACTATGGCTACACCTTC
CDR3aa: CASSPSYSTPRGFDYGYTF
v_gene: TRBV11-2
len: 19
j_gene: TRBJ1-2
d_gene: -
abundance: -

CDR3nt: TGTGCCAGCGGGCGGATAGAAACAGATACGCAGTATTTT
CDR3aa: CASGRIETDTQYF
v_gene: TRBV9
len: 13
j_gene: TRBJ2-3
d_gene: -
abundance: -

CDR3nt: TGTGCCAGCAGTCTCCGGGAAGGGAACACTGAAGCTTTCTTT
CDR3aa: CASSLREGNTEAFF
v_gene: TRBV12-3/TRBV12-4
len: 14
j_gene: TRBJ1-1
d_gene: -
abundance: -

CDR3nt: TGTGCCAGTAGCTCCCTAGACAGGGAGTACGAGCAGTACTTC
CDR3aa: CASSSLDREYEQYF
v_gene: TRBV11-3
len: 14
j_gene: TRBJ2-7
d_gene: TRBD1
abundance: -

CDR3nt: TGTGCCAGCAGCTTAAGCAGGTCTAGCGGGGCTTACAATGAGCAGTTCTTC
CDR3aa: CASSLSRSSGAYNEQFF
v_gene: TRBV7-9
len: 17
j_gene: TRBJ2-1
d_gene: TRBD2
abundance: few

CDR3nt: TGTGCCAGCAACATCCAGCGGGATTCCTACGAGCAGTACTTC
CDR3aa: CASNIQRDSYEQYF
v_gene: TRBV2
len: 14
j_gene: TRBJ2-7
d_gene: TRBD2
abundance: -

CDR3nt: TGCGCCAGCAGCGCCACCACAGGAGGGGGCCGTGGCACCGGGGAGCTGTTTTTT
CDR3aa: CASSATTGGGRGTGELFF
v_gene: TRBV5-1
len: 18
j_gene: TRBJ2-2
d_gene: -
abundance: -

CDR3nt: TGCGCCAACAAAGGCGAACTAATGAACACCGGGGAGCTGTTTTTT
CDR3aa: CANKGELMNTGELFF
v_gene: TRBV5-1
len: 15
j_gene: TRBJ2-2
d_gene: -
abundance: -

CDR3nt: TGTGCCAGTAGTAGAATTCGACGGGACAGGGGTTTTGAAAAACTGTTTTTT
CDR3aa: CASSRIRRDRGFEKLFF
v_gene: TRBV19
len: 17
j_gene: TRBJ1-4
d_gene: TRBD1
abundance: -

CDR3nt: TGTGCCAGCAGCTTGACAGGGGAGGACATTGGATACGAGCAGTACTTC
CDR3aa: CASSLTGEDIGYEQYF
v_gene: TRBV5-5
len: 16
j_gene: TRBJ2-7
d_gene: -
abundance: few

CDR3nt: TGCGCCAGCAGTGTGGGGTCCGGGAGGGTTAATGAGCAGTTCTTC
CDR3aa: CASSVGSGRVNEQFF
v_gene: TRBV10-2
len: 15
j_gene: TRBJ2-1
d_gene: TRBD2
abundance: -

CDR3nt: TGTGCCAGTAGTATAGGACGGGGTACCTACGAGCAGTACTTC
CDR3aa: CASSIGRGTYEQYF
v_gene: TRBV19
len: 14
j_gene: TRBJ2-7
d_gene: -
abundance: -

CDR3nt: TGTGCCAGCAGAGATCGGGGAAACACCGGGGAGCTGTTTTTT
CDR3aa: CASRDRGNTGELFF
v_gene: TRBV2
len: 14
j_gene: TRBJ2-2
d_gene: -
abundance: -

CDR3nt: TGTGCCAGTAGTGCCTACCGGGACAGGGGAGGAAACGAGCAGTACTTC
CDR3aa: CASSAYRDRGGNEQYF
v_gene: TRBV2
len: 16
j_gene: TRBJ2-7
d_gene: TRBD1
abundance: few

CDR3nt: TGCGCCAGCAGCCGAAGTTCGGGACTCCTGAACACTGAAGCTTTCTTT
CDR3aa: CASSRSSGLLNTEAFF
v_gene: TRBV4-1
len: 16
j_gene: TRBJ1-1
d_gene: -
abundance: -

CDR3nt: TGTGCCAGCAGTTACCTGCGACAGGGGGTGACCTACGAGCAGTACTTC
CDR3aa: CASSYLRQGVTYEQYF
v_gene: TRBV6-5
len: 16
j_gene: TRBJ2-7
d_gene: TRBD1
abundance: many

CDR3nt: TGTGCCAGCAGCACGACAGCGGAGGTCCCAACTACTAACACTGAAGCTTTCTTT
CDR3aa: CASSTTAEVPTTNTEAFF
v_gene: TRBV13
len: 18
j_gene: TRBJ1-1
d_gene: -
abundance: -

CDR3nt: TGTGCCAGCAGTTTCTATGCAGGTTCTTCCCACCAGCATTTT
CDR3aa: CASSFYAGSSHQHF
v_gene: TRBV28
len: 14
j_gene: TRBJ1-5
d_gene: -
abundance: many

CDR3nt: TGTGCCATCAGTGAAGAGACAGCCATTGAAGCTTTCTTT
CDR3aa: CAISEETAIEAFF
v_gene: TRBV10-3
len: 13
j_gene: TRBJ1-1
d_gene: -
abundance: -

CDR3nt: TGTGCCAGCGGGCGGCCCCAGTCGGGGCGGGGGGAGACCCAGTACTTC
CDR3aa: CASGRPQSGRGETQYF
v_gene: TRBV27
len: 16
j_gene: TRBJ2-5
d_gene: TRBD2
abundance: few

CDR3nt: TGCAGTGCTAGAAACCTAGGACTGTCAGGCACAGATACGCAGTATTTT
CDR3aa: CSARNLGLSGTDTQYF
v_gene: TRBV20-1
len: 16
j_gene: TRBJ2-3
d_gene: -
abundance: -